The subject of this entry is one TCR beta chain. Its binding antigen is unknown. Base qualities were left out, and no much larger clone turns up one base away. In the prospective study, participants were about 18 to 95 years old, resided in about 25 geographic areas of the United States, and were enrolled through a virtual design. To assign participants to cohorts, the prospective study relied on clinical history that participants themselves reported in a screening survey and a study questionnaire. Recovered participants in ImmuneRACE Cohort 3 were defined by two consecutive negative NP/OP PCR tests, clearance by a healthcare professional, or resolution of symptoms. Mobile phlebotomists in the prospective study collected whole blood, serum and a nasopharyngeal or oropharyngeal swab from every participant. Additional blood draws and questionnaires over a 2-month period could optionally be provided by prospective study participants. Blood samples from the prospective study were shipped frozen or at room temperature prior to DNA extraction.

TCRbeta CDR3 regions were amplified from genomic DNA using the immunoSEQ Assay, a bias-controlled multiplex PCR. Regarding the original processing steps: Within the assay, amplification of reference gene primers was used to estimate how many nucleated cells each sample contained. To quantify the absolute abundance of each unique TCRbeta CDR3 rearrangement, sequence reads were collapsed and filtered. For each sample, productive Simpson clonality was calculated as the square root of Simpson's diversity index over productive rearrangements. TCRdb took this table from immuneACCESS and kept in-frame rearrangements with V and J called. Such tables lack part of the clones; where checked against another copy, unresolved V genes explain under half of the gap, and the rest is unexplained. The V and J calls and clone size are taken from that table; D and trimming were inferred from the DNA. The sample table records hundreds of thousands of clones; roughly 87% of these occur just once. Just under 3% of the sample lies in the top ten.

The sample is drawn from a study of blood T cell repertoires in COVID-19 (dated by TCRdb to 2020 to 2021). For context, the study as a whole: The collaborator samples originated in the United States, Italy and Spain and spanned the acute and convalescent phases of COVID-19. The material from the prospective study consisted of cDNA or gDNA derived from T cells, B-cell-depleted T cells, or PBMCs. The dataset comprised deeply sampled blood TCRbeta repertoires from subjects exposed to, actively infected with, or recovered from COVID-19. The repertoires were released in a freely available public database meant as a resource for research on the immune response to SARS-CoV-2. Samples were obtained from the ongoing ImmuneRACE study (first 160 participants) and from roughly 1,300 subjects provided by 6 global collaborators. Nearly every sample came with metadata listing a de-identified subject ID, COVID-19 status, age in years and sex. Where HLA class I and class II types were available, the types were taken from metadata supplied by the sample provider, not from assay-based typing. The research as a whole found: The quantity of clinical and demographic metadata differed by source and by participant and was supplied without curation.

Looking up the germline V gene yields CDR1 SNHLY and CDR2 FYNNEI. The CDR3, from cysteine to phenylalanine, totals 16 residues. Kept here is only the CDR3 DNA, which spans 48 bases and is read in frame from base 1. V sheds 0 bases and J sheds 3 bases, leaving 12 bases between their ends. The specimen sequenced was PBMCs or T cells enriched from blood (not recorded which). The chain links TRBV2 with TRBJ1-5; possibly the D gene is TRBD1, per 5 matching bases. This receptor was taken from a woman aged 25 to 39 who had recovered from COVID-19. Here is the DNA: TGTGCCAGCAGTGAAGCGCTACAGGCCCCCAATCAGCCCCAGCATTTT. This sequence encodes CASSEALQAPNQPQHF.